This section outlines one TCR beta chain sequence together with its context. Its cognate antigen is unknown. This specimen belongs to a study of siplizumab effects on memory and regulatory T cells. The protocol was immunoSEQ multiplex PCR, while the TCRdb copy is restricted to in-frame clones and leaves out a portion. The repertoire includes about 87,000 clones, approximately 95% of them detected once, and less than 0.4% sits in the top ten. Study findings and constraints: The apparent diversity of naive T cells exceeded that of memory cells, and naive T cells seemed to make a major contribution to the alloresponse. Where siplizumab was present, mappable alloreactive CD4+ clones averaged approximately 70% Treg-derived, compared with approximately 29% in controls.

The V segment lost 3 bases and the J segment 1 base; nucleotides outside the gene matches: 5. The V gene's germline CDR1 is SGHTA and CDR2 FQGTGA. The CDR3 contains 15 residues. The clonotype originates from a human donor in good health. The chain has TRBV7-3 and TRBJ1-1, with 7 nucleotides matching TRBD1. Specimen: non-Treg CD4+ T cells sorted from blood. The CDR3 is CASSFDRAGNTEAFF. CDR3 DNA sequence: TGTGCCAGCAGCTTCGACAGGGCGGGGAACACTGAAGCTTTCTTT.